Listed below are T cell receptor beta chains from one sample, sequenced in a study of blood T cells in healthy people across ages. TCRdb re-called the 5' RACE reads with MiXCR, one entry per CDR3 protein. Counted here are about 1.8 million distinct CDR3 sequences, around 48% occurring once; the ten biggest clones make up around 2.1%. Material: blood. These receptors all stem from a woman aged 35 to 49 in good health. CDR3s include the opening cysteine and the closing phenylalanine or tryptophan. D genes are given only for firm matches. Some rows have no size entry. The others give once, few or many, or a class for an expanded clone.

>TRBV6-2/TRBV6-3|NA|TRBJ1-1|NA
TGTGCCAGCAGTTACTCGGCCTGGGGTCAAAGGGGAGCTTTCTTT
CASSYSAWGQRGAFF
>TRBV4-3|few|TRBJ2-7|NA
TGCGCCAGCAGCCAAGGAATCGGGCCAGGGATTTTTCAGTACTTC
CASSQGIGPGIFQYF
>TRBV6-5|NA|TRBJ1-2|NA
TGTGCCAGCACCTCAGTAGTCGCTAACTATGGCTACACCTTC
CASTSVVANYGYTF
>TRBV7-9|many|TRBJ2-5|TRBD1
TGTGCCAGCAGTTTCGGGACAGGGAGGGAGACCCAGTACTTC
CASSFGTGRETQYF
>TRBV2|once|TRBJ1-4|TRBD1
TGTGCCAGCAGTGGACAGGGAGTCTATGAAAAACTGTTTTTT
CASSGQGVYEKLFF
>TRBV29-1|NA|TRBJ2-5|TRBD2
TGCAGCGTTGTTTCTAGCGGGGGGAACAATGAGCAGTACTTC
CSVVSSGGNNEQYF
>TRBV6-6|few|TRBJ2-5|NA
TGTGCCAGCCCGCCTTGCGGCCAAGAGACCCAGTACTTC
CASPPCGQETQYF
>TRBV2|NA|TRBJ1-4|TRBD1
TGTGCCAGCAGTGAAACAGGGACAGGCCGGGAAAAACTGTTTTTT
CASSETGTGREKLFF
>TRBV7-8|NA|TRBJ1-2|NA
TGTGCCAGCAGAAACATAATCGGAGGGGGAGGATTCTATGGCTACACCTTC
CASRNIIGGGGFYGYTF
>TRBV29-1|NA|TRBJ2-4|TRBD1
TGCAGCGTCCGTATAGGACTGGACAGGAACATTCAGTACTTC
CSVRIGLDRNIQYF
>TRBV4-1|NA|TRBJ1-2|NA
TGCGCCAGCCGACCGCCCGGCGGCTATGGCTACACCTTC
CASRPPGGYGYTF
>TRBV6-2/TRBV6-3|once|TRBJ1-5|NA
TGTGCCAGCAGTTACTCCGCGGTTTTACGTCCCAATAGCAATCAGCCCCAGCATTTT
CASSYSAVLRPNSNQPQHF
>TRBV6-1|NA|TRBJ2-7|NA
TGTGCCAGCAGTATTAACTTAGTGGGACGGCTGACCTACGAGCAGTACTTC
CASSINLVGRLTYEQYF
>TRBV29-1|NA|TRBJ2-1|NA
TGCAGCGTTTTACGCCGAGGGTCCTACAATGAGCAGTTCTTC
CSVLRRGSYNEQFF
>TRBV7-9|NA|TRBJ1-1|NA
TGTGCCAGCAGCCTAACTTCCTTTATGGATGCTGAAGCTTTCTTT
CASSLTSFMDAEAFF
>TRBV4-3|NA|TRBJ1-2|NA
TGCGCCAGCAGCCAAGGGTCAGGGTTGAATGGCTACACCTTC
CASSQGSGLNGYTF
>TRBV20-1|NA|TRBJ1-2|NA
TGCAGTGCTAGAGATCCTAGACGGTTTAACTATGGCTACACCTTC
CSARDPRRFNYGYTF
>TRBV18|NA|TRBJ2-3|NA
TGTGCCAGCTCACCACCGTACGGGATAAACGCAGATACGCAGTATTTT
CASSPPYGINADTQYF
>TRBV6-1|NA|TRBJ2-1|TRBD2
TGTGCCAGCAGCCAAAACCGGGGGGGAAATTCCTACAATGAGCAGTTCTTC
CASSQNRGGNSYNEQFF
>TRBV6-5|NA|TRBJ1-6|TRBD1
TGTGCCAGCAGTTACAGACAATCTTACAGGGGGCAGCGCTATAATTCACCCCTCCACTTT
CASSYRQSYRGQRYNSPLHF
>TRBV6-2/TRBV6-3|NA|TRBJ2-7|NA
TGTGCCAGCAGTTCCCGAAGGGGGGGAGCCTACAATGAGCAGTACTTC
CASSSRRGGAYNEQYF
>TRBV14|once|TRBJ2-5|TRBD2
TGTGCCAGCAGCCAAGCTAGAATGGGACTAGCGGGGACCCAGTACTTC
CASSQARMGLAGTQYF
>TRBV29-1|many|TRBJ2-7|NA
TGCAGCGTTGTGGCAGGGAGGTACGAGCAGTACTTC
CSVVAGRYEQYF
>TRBV4-3|NA|TRBJ1-2|NA
TGCGCCAGCAGCCAAGATCGGAGTACTAACTATGGCTACACCTTC
CASSQDRSTNYGYTF
>TRBV7-9|few|TRBJ2-5|NA
TGTGCCAGCAGCTTAGGTGACAGTCGGGGGACCCAGTACTTC
CASSLGDSRGTQYF
>TRBV5-1|once|TRBJ1-1|NA
TGCGCCAGCAGCTTGGCCGCTGGTTCAAGCGAAGCTTTCTTT
CASSLAAGSSEAFF
>TRBV29-1|NA|TRBJ2-7|NA
TGCAGCACAAGGGACGGCTCCTACGAGCAGTACTTC
CSTRDGSYEQYF
>TRBV9|NA|TRBJ2-1|NA
TGTGCCAGCAGCGTAGAGGCACCGGAGGAGCAGTTCTTC
CASSVEAPEEQFF
>TRBV11-2|many|TRBJ2-7|NA
TGTGCCAGCAGCTTTGGAGGGACCACCTACGAGCAGTACTTC
CASSFGGTTYEQYF
>TRBV9|NA|TRBJ2-3|NA
TGTGCCAGCAGCGCCGCGCCGTTGGATACGCAGTATTTT
CASSAAPLDTQYF
>TRBV6-2/TRBV6-3|NA|TRBJ2-1|NA
TGTGCCAGCAGTTACTCGAATCGCCAGGGGTCCTACAATGAGCAGTTCTTC
CASSYSNRQGSYNEQFF
>TRBV2|NA|TRBJ1-5|NA
TGTGCCAGCAGAAAGGGGGGGAATCAGCCCCAGCATTTT
CASRKGGNQPQHF
>TRBV20-1|NA|TRBJ1-6|TRBD1
TGCAGTGCCGCGCAGGGGGCCGCCTATAATTCACCCCTCCACTTT
CSAAQGAAYNSPLHF
>TRBV4-3|few|TRBJ2-3|NA
TGCGCCAGCAGCCAAGATGGGCCCGGGGATACGCAGTATTTT
CASSQDGPGDTQYF
>TRBV5-1|NA|TRBJ1-5|NA
TGCGCCAGCAGTGCGGACGGATTTGGGCCCCAGCATTTT
CASSADGFGPQHF
>TRBV5-6|NA|TRBJ1-5|NA
TGTGCCAGCGGCTTAGGCATTGGTCAGCCCCAGCATTTT
CASGLGIGQPQHF
>TRBV4-1|NA|TRBJ1-4|TRBD1
TGCGCCAGCAGCTTAACAGGGGGCTCTAATGAAAAACTGTTTTTT
CASSLTGGSNEKLFF
>TRBV11-2|NA|TRBJ2-5|NA
TGTGCCAGCAGCTTACGGTACCCAGGGGAGACCCAGTACTTC
CASSLRYPGETQYF
>TRBV4-3|NA|TRBJ2-5|TRBD1
TGCGCCAGCAGCCATTATTATCCAGGGGGCGCAGAGACCCAGTACTTC
CASSHYYPGGAETQYF
>TRBV10-3|NA|TRBJ2-1|NA
TGTGCCAGCCAGCTAGAAAATGAGCAGTTCTTC
CASQLENEQFF
>TRBV13|NA|TRBJ1-2|NA
TGTGCCAGCAGCTTTACCACGGGTCAAATAAGGCCCCCCGGCACCTTC
CASSFTTGQIRPPGTF
>TRBV28|few|TRBJ2-1|TRBD1
TGTGCCAGCAGCCTAACGGGACAGGGTCTCCCTGAGCAGTTCTTC
CASSLTGQGLPEQFF
>TRBV11-2|NA|TRBJ2-3|NA
TGTGCCAGCAGCTTCACCGCAGATACGCAGTATTTT
CASSFTADTQYF
>TRBV11-2|once|TRBJ2-6|NA
TGTGCCAGCAGCTTAGATTCGGGGTACCCCAAGCTCTCTGGGGCCAACGTCCTGACTTTC
CASSLDSGYPKLSGANVLTF
>TRBV13|NA|TRBJ1-2|NA
TGTGCCAGCAGCTTAGGCCACAGGGTATCTAACTATGGCTACACCTTC
CASSLGHRVSNYGYTF
>TRBV9|NA|TRBJ2-1|TRBD2
TGTGCCAGCACCCCTGAAGGGACTAGCTACTACAATGAGCAGTTCTTC
CASTPEGTSYYNEQFF
>TRBV24-1|few|TRBJ2-3|TRBD2
TGTGCCACCAGTGACCCAACTAGCGGGGGTACAGATACGCAGTATTTT
CATSDPTSGGTDTQYF
>TRBV18|NA|TRBJ1-2|NA
TGTGCCAGCTCACCCAGCGGGGGGGCTCGGTATGGCTACACCTTC
CASSPSGGARYGYTF